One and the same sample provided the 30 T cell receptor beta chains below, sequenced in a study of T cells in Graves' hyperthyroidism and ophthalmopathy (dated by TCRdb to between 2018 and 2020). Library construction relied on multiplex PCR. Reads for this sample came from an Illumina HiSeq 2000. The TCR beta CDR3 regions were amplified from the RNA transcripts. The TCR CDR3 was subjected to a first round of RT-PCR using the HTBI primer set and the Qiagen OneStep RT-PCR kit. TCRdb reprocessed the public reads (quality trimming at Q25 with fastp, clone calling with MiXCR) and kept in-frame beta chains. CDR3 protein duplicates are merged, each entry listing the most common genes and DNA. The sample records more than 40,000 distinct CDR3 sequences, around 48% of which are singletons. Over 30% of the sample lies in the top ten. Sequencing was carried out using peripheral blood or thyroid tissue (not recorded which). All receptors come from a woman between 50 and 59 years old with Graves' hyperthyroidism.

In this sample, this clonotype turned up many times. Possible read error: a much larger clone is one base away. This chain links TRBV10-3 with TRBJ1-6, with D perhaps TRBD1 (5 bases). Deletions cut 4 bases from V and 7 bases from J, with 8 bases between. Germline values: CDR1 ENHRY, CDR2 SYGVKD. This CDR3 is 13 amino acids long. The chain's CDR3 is CAISGGRNSPLHF. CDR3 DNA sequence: TGTGCCATCAGTGGGGGCAGAAATTCACCCCTCCACTTT.

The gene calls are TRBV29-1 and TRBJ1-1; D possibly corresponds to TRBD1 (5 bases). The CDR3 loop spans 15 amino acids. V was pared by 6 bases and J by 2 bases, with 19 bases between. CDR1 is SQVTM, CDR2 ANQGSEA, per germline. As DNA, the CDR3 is TGCAGCGTGTACCGTCGGGTTACAGGTAACACTGAAGCTTTCTTT. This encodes CSVYRRVTGNTEAFF. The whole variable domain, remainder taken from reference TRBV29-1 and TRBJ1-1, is SAVISQKPSRDICQRGTSLTIQCQVDSQVTMMFWYRQQPGQSLTLIATANQGSEATYESGFVIDKFPISRPNLTFSTLTVSNMSPEDSSIYLCSVYRRVTGNTEAFFGQGTRLTVV.

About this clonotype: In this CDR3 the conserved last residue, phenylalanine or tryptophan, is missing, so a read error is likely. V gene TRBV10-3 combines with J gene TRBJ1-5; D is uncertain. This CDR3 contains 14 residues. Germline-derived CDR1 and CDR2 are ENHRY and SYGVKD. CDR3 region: CAISAGDGNQPQHL. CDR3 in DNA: TGTGCCATCAGTGCTGGGGATGGCAATCAGCCACAGCATCTT.

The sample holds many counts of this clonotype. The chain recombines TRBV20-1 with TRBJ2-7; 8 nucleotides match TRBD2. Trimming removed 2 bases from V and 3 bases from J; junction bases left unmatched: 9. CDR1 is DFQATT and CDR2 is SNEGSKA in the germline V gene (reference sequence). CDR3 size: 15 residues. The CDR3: CSARTPGGALYEQYF. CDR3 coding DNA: TGCAGTGCTAGAACCCCGGGAGGGGCTCTCTACGAGCAGTACTTC.

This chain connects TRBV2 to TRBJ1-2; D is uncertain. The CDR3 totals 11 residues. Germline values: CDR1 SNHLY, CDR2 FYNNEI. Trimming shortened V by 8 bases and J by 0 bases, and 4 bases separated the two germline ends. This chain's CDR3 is CASGANYGYTF. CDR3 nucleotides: TGTGCCAGCGGGGCTAACTATGGCTACACCTTC.

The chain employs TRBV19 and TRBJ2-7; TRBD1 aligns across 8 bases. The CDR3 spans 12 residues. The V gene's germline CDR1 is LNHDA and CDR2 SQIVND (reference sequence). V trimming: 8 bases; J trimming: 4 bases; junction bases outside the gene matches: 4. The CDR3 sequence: CASFRDRYEQYF. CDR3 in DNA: TGTGCCAGTTTCCGGGACAGGTACGAGCAGTACTTC.

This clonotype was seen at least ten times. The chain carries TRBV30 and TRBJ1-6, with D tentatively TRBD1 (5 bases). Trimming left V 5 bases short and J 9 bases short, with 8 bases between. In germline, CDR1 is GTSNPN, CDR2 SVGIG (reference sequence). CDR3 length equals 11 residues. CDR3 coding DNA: TGTGCCTGGGGTAGGGGTTCACCCCTCCACTTT. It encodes CAWGRGSPLHF.

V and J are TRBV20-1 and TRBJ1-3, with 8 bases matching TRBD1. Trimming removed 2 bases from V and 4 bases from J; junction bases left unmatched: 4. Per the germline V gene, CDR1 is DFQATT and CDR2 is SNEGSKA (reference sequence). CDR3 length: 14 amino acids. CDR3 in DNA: TGCAGTGCTAGACGGAGACAGGGGGGAAACACCATATATTTT. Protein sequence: CSARRRQGGNTIYF.

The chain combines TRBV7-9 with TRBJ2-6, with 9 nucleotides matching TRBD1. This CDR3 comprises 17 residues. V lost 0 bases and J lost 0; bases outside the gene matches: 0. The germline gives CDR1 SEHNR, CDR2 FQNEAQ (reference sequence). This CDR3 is CASSLAGQGSGANVLTF. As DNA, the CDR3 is TGTGCCAGCAGCTTAGCGGGACAGGGCTCTGGGGCCAACGTCCTGACTTTC.

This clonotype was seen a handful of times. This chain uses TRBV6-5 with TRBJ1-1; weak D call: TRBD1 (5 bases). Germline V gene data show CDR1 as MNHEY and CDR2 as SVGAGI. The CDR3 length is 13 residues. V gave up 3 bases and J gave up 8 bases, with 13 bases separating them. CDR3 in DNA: TGTGCCAGCAGTTATCAGGGAGCGGACGAAGCTTTCTTT. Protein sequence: CASSYQGADEAFF.

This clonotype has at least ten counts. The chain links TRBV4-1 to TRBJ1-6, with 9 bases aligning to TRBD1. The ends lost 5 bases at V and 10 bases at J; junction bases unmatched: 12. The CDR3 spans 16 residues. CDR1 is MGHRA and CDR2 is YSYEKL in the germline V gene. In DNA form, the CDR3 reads TGCGCCAGCAGCTATGACCCGGGACAGGGTAGATCACCCCTCCACTTT. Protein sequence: CASSYDPGQGRSPLHF.

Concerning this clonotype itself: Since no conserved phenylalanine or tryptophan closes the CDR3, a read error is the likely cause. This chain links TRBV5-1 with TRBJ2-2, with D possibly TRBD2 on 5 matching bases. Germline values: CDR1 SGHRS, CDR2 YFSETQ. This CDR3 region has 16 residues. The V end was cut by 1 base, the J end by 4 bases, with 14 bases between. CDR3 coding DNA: TGCGCCAGCAGCTTGCGCCGGGGTAGTGGCACCGGGGAGCTGTTTTCT. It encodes CASSLRRGSGTGELFS.

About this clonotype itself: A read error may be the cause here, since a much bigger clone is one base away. The chain's CDR3 is CANSQEGTWGNTGAFF. In DNA, the CDR3 is TGTGCCAACAGCCAAGAAGGGACCTGGGGGAACACTGGAGCTTTCTTT. J is TRBJ1-1 and V is TRBV7-3; perhaps TRBD1 as D (5 bases). Germline V lookup: CDR1 SGHTA, CDR2 FQGTGA. The CDR3 runs 16 residues.

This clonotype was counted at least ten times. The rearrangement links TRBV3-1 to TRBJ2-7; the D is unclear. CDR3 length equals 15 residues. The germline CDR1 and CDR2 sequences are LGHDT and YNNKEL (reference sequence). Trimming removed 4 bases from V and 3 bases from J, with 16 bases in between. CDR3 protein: CASSPRPAVFYEQYF. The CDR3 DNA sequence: TGTGCCAGCAGCCCCAGGCCAGCAGTGTTCTACGAGCAGTACTTC.

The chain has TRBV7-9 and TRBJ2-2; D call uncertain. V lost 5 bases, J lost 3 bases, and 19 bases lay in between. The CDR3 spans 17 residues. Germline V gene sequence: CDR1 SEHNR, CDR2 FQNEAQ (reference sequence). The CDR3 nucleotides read TGTGCCAGCAGCGGACCCCTAAACTATGGCTACACCGGGGAGCTGTTTTTT. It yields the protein CASSGPLNYGYTGELFF.

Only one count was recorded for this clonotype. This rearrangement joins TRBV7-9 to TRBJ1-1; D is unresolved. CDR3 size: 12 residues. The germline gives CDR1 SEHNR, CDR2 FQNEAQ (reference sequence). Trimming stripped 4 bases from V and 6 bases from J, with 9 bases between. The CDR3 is CASSSIAPEAFF. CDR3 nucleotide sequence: TGTGCCAGCAGCTCAATCGCCCCTGAAGCTTTCTTT.

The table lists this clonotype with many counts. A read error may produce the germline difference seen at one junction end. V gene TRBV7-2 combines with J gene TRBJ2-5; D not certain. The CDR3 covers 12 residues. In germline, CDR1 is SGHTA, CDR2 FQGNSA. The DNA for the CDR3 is TGTGCCAGCAGCAAACGGGTAGAGCCCCAGTACTTC. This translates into CASSKRVEPQYF.

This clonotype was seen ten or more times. CDR3 loop: CASSLTRGTEGHF. Here the CDR3 DNA reads TGTGCCAGCAGTTTAACCCGAGGGACAGAGGGGCATTTT. The chain has TRBV28 and TRBJ1-5; 7 nucleotides agree with TRBD1. The V and J ends lost 2 bases and 15 bases, in that order; junction bases with no gene match: 10. Looked up from germline, CDR1 is MDHEN and CDR2 is SYDVKM. The CDR3 runs 13 residues.

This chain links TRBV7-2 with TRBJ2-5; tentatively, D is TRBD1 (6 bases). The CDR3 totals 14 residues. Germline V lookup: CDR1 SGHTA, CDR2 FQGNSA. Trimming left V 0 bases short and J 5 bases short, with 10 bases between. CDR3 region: CASSLALGAETQYF. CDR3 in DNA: TGTGCCAGCAGCTTAGCGCTGGGGGCGGAGACCCAGTACTTC.

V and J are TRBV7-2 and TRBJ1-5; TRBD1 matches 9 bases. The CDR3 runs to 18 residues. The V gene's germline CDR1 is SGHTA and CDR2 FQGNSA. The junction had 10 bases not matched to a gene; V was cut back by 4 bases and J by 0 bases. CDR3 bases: TGTGCCAGCAGCTCAGCCGGACAGGGGTCCTATAGCAATCAGCCCCAGCATTTT. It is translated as CASSSAGQGSYSNQPQHF. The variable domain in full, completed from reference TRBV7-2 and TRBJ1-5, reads GAGVSQSPSNKVTEKGKDVELRCDPISGHTALYWYRQSLGQGLEFLIYFQGNSAPDKSGLPSDRFSAERTGGSVSTLTIQRTQQEDSAVYLCASSSAGQGSYSNQPQHFGDGTRLSIL.

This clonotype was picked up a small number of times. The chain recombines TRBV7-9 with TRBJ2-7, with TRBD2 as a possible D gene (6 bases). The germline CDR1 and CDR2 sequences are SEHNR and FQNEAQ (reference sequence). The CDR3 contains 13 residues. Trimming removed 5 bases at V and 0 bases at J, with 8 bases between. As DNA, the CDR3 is TGTGCCAGCAGCAGCGGGCACTCCTACGAGCAGTACTTC. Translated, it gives CASSSGHSYEQYF. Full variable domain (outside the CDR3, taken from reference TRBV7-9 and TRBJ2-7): DTGVSQNPRHKITKRGQNVTFRCDPISEHNRLYWYRQTLGQGPEFLTYFQNEAQLEKSRLLSDRFSAERPKGSFSTLEIQRTEQGDSAMYLCASSSGHSYEQYFGPGTRLTVT.

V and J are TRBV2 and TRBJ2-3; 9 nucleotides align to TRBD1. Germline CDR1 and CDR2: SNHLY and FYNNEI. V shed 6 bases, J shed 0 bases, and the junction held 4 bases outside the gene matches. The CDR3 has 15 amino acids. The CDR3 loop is CASSSGQGSTDTQYF. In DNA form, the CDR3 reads TGTGCCAGCAGCTCGGGACAGGGAAGCACAGATACGCAGTATTTT.

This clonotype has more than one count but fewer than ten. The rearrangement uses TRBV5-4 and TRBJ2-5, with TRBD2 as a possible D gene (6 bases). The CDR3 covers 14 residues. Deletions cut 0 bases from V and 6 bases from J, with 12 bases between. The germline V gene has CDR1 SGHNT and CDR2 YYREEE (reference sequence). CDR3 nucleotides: TGTGCCAGCAGCTTGGTAGTAGCGGTGAAGACCCAGTACTTC. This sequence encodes CASSLVVAVKTQYF.

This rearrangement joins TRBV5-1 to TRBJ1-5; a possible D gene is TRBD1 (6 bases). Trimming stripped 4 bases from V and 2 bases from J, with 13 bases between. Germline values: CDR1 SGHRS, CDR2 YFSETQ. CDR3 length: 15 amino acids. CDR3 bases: TGCGCCAGCAGCCCAGGCGGACAGCGCAATCAGCCCCAGCATTTT. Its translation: CASSPGGQRNQPQHF.

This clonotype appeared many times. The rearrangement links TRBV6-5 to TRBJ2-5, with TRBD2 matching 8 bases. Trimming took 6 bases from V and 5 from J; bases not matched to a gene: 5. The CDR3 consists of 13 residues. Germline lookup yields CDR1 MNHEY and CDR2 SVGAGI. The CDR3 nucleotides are TGTGCCAGCAGGCCGGGGACTAGTGAGACCCAGTACTTC. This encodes CASRPGTSETQYF.

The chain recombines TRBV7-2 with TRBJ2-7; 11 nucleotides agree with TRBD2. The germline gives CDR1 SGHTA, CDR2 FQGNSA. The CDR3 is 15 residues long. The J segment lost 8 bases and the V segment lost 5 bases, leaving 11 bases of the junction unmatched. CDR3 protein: CASSGATSGVAKQYF. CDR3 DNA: TGTGCCAGCAGCGGGGCGACTAGCGGGGTAGCCAAGCAGTACTTC. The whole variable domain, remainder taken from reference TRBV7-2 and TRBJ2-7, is GAGVSQSPSNKVTEKGKDVELRCDPISGHTALYWYRQSLGQGLEFLIYFQGNSAPDKSGLPSDRFSAERTGGSVSTLTIQRTQQEDSAVYLCASSGATSGVAKQYFGPGTRLTVT.

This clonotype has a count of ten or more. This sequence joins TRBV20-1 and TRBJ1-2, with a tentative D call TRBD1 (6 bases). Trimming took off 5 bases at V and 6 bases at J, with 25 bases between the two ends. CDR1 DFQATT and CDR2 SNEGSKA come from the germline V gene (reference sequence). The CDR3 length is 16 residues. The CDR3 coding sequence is TGCAGTGCTTATACCCGGGACACTTCCGGGGACGATGGCTACACCTTC. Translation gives CSAYTRDTSGDDGYTF.

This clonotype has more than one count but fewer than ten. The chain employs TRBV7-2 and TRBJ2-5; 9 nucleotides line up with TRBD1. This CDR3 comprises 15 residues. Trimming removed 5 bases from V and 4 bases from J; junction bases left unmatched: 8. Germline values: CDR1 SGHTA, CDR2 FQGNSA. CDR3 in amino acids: CASSPRDRVRETQYF. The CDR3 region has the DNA TGTGCCAGCAGCCCCCGGGACAGGGTGCGAGAGACCCAGTACTTC.

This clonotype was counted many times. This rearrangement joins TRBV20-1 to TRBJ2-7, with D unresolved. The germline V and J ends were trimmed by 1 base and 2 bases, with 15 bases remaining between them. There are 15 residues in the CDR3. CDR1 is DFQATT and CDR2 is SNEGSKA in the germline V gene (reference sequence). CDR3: CSARATGAPAYEQYF. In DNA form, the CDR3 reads TGCAGTGCTAGAGCTACTGGCGCCCCAGCCTACGAGCAGTACTTC.

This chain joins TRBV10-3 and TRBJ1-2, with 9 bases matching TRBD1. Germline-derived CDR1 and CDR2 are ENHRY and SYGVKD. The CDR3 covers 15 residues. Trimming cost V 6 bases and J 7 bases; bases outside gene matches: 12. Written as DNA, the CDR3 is TGTGCCATCAGCTCGAAGGGACAGGGAGGTGGTGGCTACACCTTC. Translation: CAISSKGQGGGGYTF.